Below are 2 T cell receptor beta chains sequenced from a single sample in a study of blood T cell repertoires in COVID-19. Sequencing used immunoSEQ multiplex PCR; TCRdb keeps in-frame clones, though not all of them. The sample contains 150,000 or so clones, over 60% of which appear only once. Source material: peripheral blood. All receptors come from a woman in her forties or fifties with active or convalescent COVID-19.

Regarding this clone: This specimen includes other DNA sequences encoding the same CDR3. The gene calls are TRBV20-1 and TRBJ2-7; D gene uncertain. V lost 5 bases to trimming and J lost 4 bases, with 6 bases between them. The germline gives CDR1 DFQATT, CDR2 SNEGSKA (reference sequence). The CDR3 contains 10 residues. CDR3 sequence reads: CSAGSYEQYF. CDR3 DNA sequence: TGCAGTGCTGGCTCGTACGAGCAGTACTTC.

This clone was seen a handful of times. The rearrangement links TRBV19 to TRBJ1-4; TRBD1 might be the D (5 bases). The V gene's germline CDR1 is LNHDA and CDR2 SQIVND (reference sequence). V was trimmed by 5 bases and J by 6 bases, leaving 22 bases between them. The length of the CDR3 is 17 residues. For the CDR3, the DNA is TGTGCCAGTAGTCCGGCAGGGTATGCGCAAGGGGATGAAAAACTGTTTTTT. Translated, it gives CASSPAGYAQGDEKLFF.